This is a list of T cell receptor beta chains from one sample in a study of T cells in Graves' hyperthyroidism and ophthalmopathy. TCRdb recomputed calls from the multiplex PCR reads with MiXCR, one row per CDR3 protein. The repertoire holds 250,000 or so distinct CDR3 sequences, with over 15% as singletons. The specimen was blood. The receptor set was obtained from a woman between 18 and 29 years old with Graves' ophthalmopathy. Both conserved end residues are part of each CDR3. Fields, in order: D gene, V gene, clone size, J gene, CDR3 DNA, CDR3 protein. A D gene is named only where the DNA matches it firmly. Clone size is given for some rows only: seen once, a few or many times, or a class if the clone is expanded.

TRBD2	TRBV11-3	.	TRBJ2-3	TGTGCCAGCAGCTCCTCTTCCGGGACTAGCGGGTATGATACGCAGTATTTT	CASSSSSGTSGYDTQYF
.	TRBV5-4	few	TRBJ2-7	TGTGCCAGCAGCATACGGGAGTTCACCTACGAGCAGTACTTC	CASSIREFTYEQYF
.	TRBV12-5	many	TRBJ2-1	TGTGCTAGTGGTTTGGTAACGGGACAATACAATGAGCAGTTCTTC	CASGLVTGQYNEQFF
.	TRBV7-9	many	TRBJ2-6	TGTGCCAGCAGCTTATATCCGGGGCGCTCTGGGGCCAACGTCCTGACTTTC	CASSLYPGRSGANVLTF
TRBD2	TRBV11-3	many	TRBJ2-4	TGTGCCAGCAGGGGGGGGTCCAAAAACATTCAGTACTTC	CASRGGSKNIQYF
.	TRBV28	many	TRBJ2-5	TGTGCCAGCAGTTTATCGGGGGAGGCAGAGACCCAGTACTTC	CASSLSGEAETQYF
.	TRBV11-2	many	TRBJ2-7	TGTGCCAGCAGAGGGTTGAGTGCTGCCGAGCAGTACTTC	CASRGLSAAEQYF
TRBD1	TRBV4-2	many	TRBJ1-1	TGTGCCAGCAGCCAAGAACCGGACAGGCCAACTGAAGCTTTCTTT	CASSQEPDRPTEAFF
.	TRBV13	many	TRBJ2-1	TGTGCCAGCAGCTCCTTTGCGTCCCAGGGGTTCTTC	CASSSFASQGFF
.	TRBV9	many	TRBJ2-7	TGTGCCAGCAGCGGCCGGGACATCTCCTACGAGCAGTACTTC	CASSGRDISYEQYF
.	TRBV6-1	many	TRBJ2-7	TGTGCCAGCAGCGCCCGGACAGAGCTTTACGAGCAGTACTTC	CASSARTELYEQYF
.	TRBV5-1	.	TRBJ2-1	TGCGCCAGCAGCTTGGCGGAGACTCCAAGGAGGAGTGAGCAGTTCTTC	CASSLAETPRRSEQFF
TRBD1	TRBV3-1	many	TRBJ2-7	TGTGCCAGCAGCCAACAGGGGGCGCGGGAGCAGTACTTC	CASSQQGAREQYF
TRBD2	TRBV13	.	TRBJ2-3	TGTGCCAGCAGCGCGCAGCCGGGACTAGCGCCAGATACGCAGTATTTT	CASSAQPGLAPDTQYF
.	TRBV6-1	many	TRBJ1-4	TGTGCCAGCACTCGCGGGGGGGCAGCCGCAACTAATGAAAAACTGTTTTTT	CASTRGGAAATNEKLFF
.	TRBV29-1	many	TRBJ1-2	TGCAGCGGGGCGGGAGTTTATGGCTACACCTTC	CSGAGVYGYTF
TRBD2	TRBV27	.	TRBJ2-3	TGTGCCAGCAGTCCCCCTTTGTGGAGCGTCCCCCGCGGGAGTCGGGGAGATACGCAGTATTTT	CASSPPLWSVPRGSRGDTQYF
TRBD2	TRBV30	many	TRBJ2-7	TGTGCCTGGAGTGTTGCTAGCGGGGGAGGCTACGAGCAGTACTTC	CAWSVASGGGYEQYF
.	TRBV29-1	many	TRBJ1-4	TGCAGCGTTGAAGTTCCGGGTGAGGAAAAACTGTTTTTT	CSVEVPGEEKLFF
.	TRBV20-1	many	TRBJ1-6	TGCAGTGCGGAAGACAGTAGCGGGTCCTATAATTCACCCCTCCACTTT	CSAEDSSGSYNSPLHF
.	TRBV5-1	few	TRBJ2-5	TGCGCCAGCAGCTTTTGGCAGGGATCGGGAGAGACCCAGTACTTC	CASSFWQGSGETQYF
.	TRBV30	many	TRBJ2-5	TGTGCCTGGAGTGTACGAGAGGGGCAAGAGACCCAGTACTTC	CAWSVREGQETQYF
TRBD1	TRBV28	many	TRBJ2-7	TGTGCCAGCAGTCTGACGGGACAGGGTCGCTCCGAGCAGTACTTC	CASSLTGQGRSEQYF
.	TRBV3-1	many	TRBJ1-1	TGTGCCAGCGGACACAGGCTCGGCACTGAAGCTTTCTTT	CASGHRLGTEAFF
TRBD2	TRBV11-2	many	TRBJ2-3	TGTGCCAGCAGCTTAGTTGGTAGCGGGTATGCCGCAGATACGCAGTATTTT	CASSLVGSGYAADTQYF
.	TRBV10-2	many	TRBJ1-4	TGCGCCAGCAGCTCCGGACAGAGCCTTAATGAAAAACTGTTTTTT	CASSSGQSLNEKLFF
.	TRBV4-3	.	TRBJ1-2	TGCGCCAGCAGCCAAGATTTCTCGAGAGGCTACACCTTC	CASSQDFSRGYTF
TRBD1	TRBV20-1	many	TRBJ2-7	TGCAGTGCTAACGTAGGGACAGGGGTCTACGAGCAGTACTTC	CSANVGTGVYEQYF
.	TRBV4-1	many	TRBJ1-5	TGCGCCAGCAGCCAAGAGGGTCGAAGTCAGCCCCAGCATTTT	CASSQEGRSQPQHF
TRBD1	TRBV9	many	TRBJ1-1	TGTGCCAGCAGCGTAGAGGAGGGAGTTTACAGGGGGCGGAACACTGAAGCTTTCTTT	CASSVEEGVYRGRNTEAFF
TRBD1	TRBV10-2	many	TRBJ1-2	TGCGCCAGCAGTGAGTTAATACAGGGGCGAAACCGGTATGGCTACACCTTC	CASSELIQGRNRYGYTF
.	TRBV6-1	many	TRBJ1-2	TGTGCCAGCAGTGCCACCTCTATAGACAGTAGCTATGGCTACACCTTC	CASSATSIDSSYGYTF
TRBD2	TRBV20-1	many	TRBJ2-3	TGCAGTGCTAGAGATTTACAGCGGGAACTAGATACGCAGTATTTT	CSARDLQRELDTQYF
TRBD1	TRBV19	few	TRBJ2-2	TGTGCCAGTAGTATAGAATTCCGACAGGGGGCGCGAAACACCGGGGAGCTGTTTTTT	CASSIEFRQGARNTGELFF
.	TRBV24-1	.	TRBJ2-2	TGTGCCACCAGCCGGCACGGCCCCGGGGAGCTGTTTTTT	CATSRHGPGELFF
.	TRBV10-1	many	TRBJ2-2	TGCGCCAGCAGTGAGTCGCGAGCCACCGGGGAGCTGTTTTTT	CASSESRATGELFF
TRBD2	TRBV29-1	many	TRBJ2-3	TGCAGCGTTGAAGATTGGGCGGGAGGAGTCGCGACAGATACGCAGTATTTT	CSVEDWAGGVATDTQYF
.	TRBV25-1	many	TRBJ2-7	TGTGCCAGCAGTGAACCGGGCCCAAACTCCTACGAGCAGTACTTC	CASSEPGPNSYEQYF
.	TRBV4-3	many	TRBJ1-5	TGCGCCAGCAGCCAAGACAGGGGTTATCAGCCCCAGCATTTT	CASSQDRGYQPQHF
TRBD2	TRBV29-1	.	TRBJ2-5	TGCAGCGTCTCCTACCCCGGGACTAGCGGAGGGACGGTTGAGACCCAGTACTTC	CSVSYPGTSGGTVETQYF
.	TRBV5-1	many	TRBJ2-7	TGCGCCAGCAGCGAGGGACAATCGAGCTCCTACGAGCAGTACTTC	CASSEGQSSSYEQYF
TRBD2	TRBV27	many	TRBJ2-1	TGTGCCAGCAGTTTTATAGCGGGAGGAGTCAATGAGCAGTTCTTC	CASSFIAGGVNEQFF
.	TRBV9	few	TRBJ1-1	TGTGCCAGCAGCTCGGGGGTTGAAGCTTTCTTT	CASSSGVEAFF
.	TRBV28	many	TRBJ2-1	TGTGCCAGCAGTTCTAGGGGGAGATTCTACAATGAGCAGTTCTTC	CASSSRGRFYNEQFF
TRBD1	TRBV28	many	TRBJ1-2	TGTGCCAGCAGACCGACAGGGGCGTCTGGCTACACCTTC	CASRPTGASGYTF